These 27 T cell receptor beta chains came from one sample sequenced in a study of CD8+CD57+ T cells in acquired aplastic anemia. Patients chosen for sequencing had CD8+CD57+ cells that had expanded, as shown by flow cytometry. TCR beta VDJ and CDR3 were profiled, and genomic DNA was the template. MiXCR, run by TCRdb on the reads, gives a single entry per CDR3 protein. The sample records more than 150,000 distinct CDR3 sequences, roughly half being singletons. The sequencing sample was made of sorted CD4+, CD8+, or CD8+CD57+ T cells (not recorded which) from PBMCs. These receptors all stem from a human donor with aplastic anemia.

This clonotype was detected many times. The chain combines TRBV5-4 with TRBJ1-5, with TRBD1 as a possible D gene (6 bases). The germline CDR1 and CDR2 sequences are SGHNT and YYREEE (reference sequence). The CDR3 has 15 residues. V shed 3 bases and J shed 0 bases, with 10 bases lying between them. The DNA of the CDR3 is TGTGCCAGCAGCTCAGGGGCGGATAGCAATCAGCCCCAGCATTTT. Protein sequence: CASSSGADSNQPQHF.

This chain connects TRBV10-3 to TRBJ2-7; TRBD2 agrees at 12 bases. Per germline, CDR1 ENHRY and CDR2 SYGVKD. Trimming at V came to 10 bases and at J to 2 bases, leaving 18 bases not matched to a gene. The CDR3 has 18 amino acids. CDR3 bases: TGTGCCAGCGAGAATCCGGGACTAGCGGGCCAGGGGACCTACGAGCAGTACTTC. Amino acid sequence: CASENPGLAGQGTYEQYF.

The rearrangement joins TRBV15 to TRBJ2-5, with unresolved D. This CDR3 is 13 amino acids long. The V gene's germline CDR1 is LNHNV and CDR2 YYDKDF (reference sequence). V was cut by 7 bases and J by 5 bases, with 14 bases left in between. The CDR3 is CATKGVMGETQYF. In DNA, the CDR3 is TGTGCCACCAAAGGTGTGATGGGGGAGACCCAGTACTTC.

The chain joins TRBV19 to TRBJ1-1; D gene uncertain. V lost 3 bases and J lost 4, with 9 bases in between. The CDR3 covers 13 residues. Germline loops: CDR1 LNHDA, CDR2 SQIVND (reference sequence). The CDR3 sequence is CASSMGWTTEAFF. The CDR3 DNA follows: TGTGCCAGTAGTATGGGGTGGACCACTGAAGCTTTCTTT.

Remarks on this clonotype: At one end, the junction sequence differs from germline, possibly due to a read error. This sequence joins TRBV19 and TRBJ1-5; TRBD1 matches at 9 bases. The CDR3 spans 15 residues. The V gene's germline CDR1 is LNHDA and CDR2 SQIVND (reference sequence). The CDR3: CASSIGGQGGQPQHF. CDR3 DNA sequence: TGTGCCAGTAGCATAGGGGGACAGGGCGGTCAGCCCCAGCATTTT.

CDR3 loop: CASSLGGGQDGQPQHF. The CDR3 coding sequence is TGTGCCAGCAGTTTAGGAGGGGGACAGGATGGTCAGCCCCAGCATTTT. The V and J genes are TRBV12-3 or TRBV12-4 and TRBJ1-5; 8 bases align to TRBD1. The CDR3 extends over 16 amino acids. J gave up 6 bases and V 1 base, and 8 bases lay outside the gene matches.

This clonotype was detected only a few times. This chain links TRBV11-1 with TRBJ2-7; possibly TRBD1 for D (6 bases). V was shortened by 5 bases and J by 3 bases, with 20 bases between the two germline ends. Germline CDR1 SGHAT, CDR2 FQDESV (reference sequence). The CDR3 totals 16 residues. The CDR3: CASSPAGGRQGYEQYF. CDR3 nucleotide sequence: TGTGCCAGCAGCCCCGCTGGGGGCAGGCAGGGCTACGAGCAGTACTTC.

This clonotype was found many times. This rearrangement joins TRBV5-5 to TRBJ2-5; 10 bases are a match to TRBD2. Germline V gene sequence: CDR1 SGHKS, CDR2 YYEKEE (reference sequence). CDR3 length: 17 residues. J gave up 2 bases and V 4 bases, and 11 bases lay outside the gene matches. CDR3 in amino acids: CASSSRAQTSGQETQYF. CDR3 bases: TGTGCCAGCAGCAGCCGCGCCCAGACTAGCGGGCAAGAGACCCAGTACTTC.

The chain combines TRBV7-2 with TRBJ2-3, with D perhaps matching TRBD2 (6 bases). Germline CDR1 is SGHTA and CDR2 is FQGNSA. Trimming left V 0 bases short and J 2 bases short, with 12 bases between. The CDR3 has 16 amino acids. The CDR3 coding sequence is TGTGCCAGCAGCTTAGCGCGGGGATTCGACACAGATACGCAGTATTTT. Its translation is CASSLARGFDTDTQYF.

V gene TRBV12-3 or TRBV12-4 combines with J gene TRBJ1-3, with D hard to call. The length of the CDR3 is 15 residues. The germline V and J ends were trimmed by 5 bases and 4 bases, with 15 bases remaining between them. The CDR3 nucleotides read TGTGCCAGCAGTCCTGACGGGGTGGGAGGAAACACCATATATTTT. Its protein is CASSPDGVGGNTIYF.

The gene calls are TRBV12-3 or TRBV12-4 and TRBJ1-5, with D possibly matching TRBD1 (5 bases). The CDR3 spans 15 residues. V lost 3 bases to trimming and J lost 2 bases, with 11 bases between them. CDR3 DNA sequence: TGTGCCAGCAGTTTTAGGCAGGGTGGCAATCAGCCCCAGCATTTT. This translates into CASSFRQGGNQPQHF.

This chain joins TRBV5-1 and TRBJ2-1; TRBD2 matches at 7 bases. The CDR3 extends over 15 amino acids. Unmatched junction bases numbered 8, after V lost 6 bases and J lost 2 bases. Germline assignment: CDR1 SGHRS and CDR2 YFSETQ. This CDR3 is CASNEDGRTYNEQFF. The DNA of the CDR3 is TGCGCCAGCAACGAGGACGGGAGGACCTACAATGAGCAGTTCTTC.

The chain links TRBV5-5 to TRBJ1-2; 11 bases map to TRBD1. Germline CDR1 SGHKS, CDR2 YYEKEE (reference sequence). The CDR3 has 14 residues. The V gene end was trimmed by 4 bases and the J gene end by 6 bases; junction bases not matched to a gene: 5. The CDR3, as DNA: TGTGCCAGCAGCGCGGGGACAGGGGGGCATGGCTACACCTTC. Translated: CASSAGTGGHGYTF.

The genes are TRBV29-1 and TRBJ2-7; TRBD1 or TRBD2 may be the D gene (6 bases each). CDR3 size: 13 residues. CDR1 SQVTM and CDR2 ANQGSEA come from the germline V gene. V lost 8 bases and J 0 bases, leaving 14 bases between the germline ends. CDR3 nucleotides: TGCAGCTTAGGGGGGACCTACTCCTACGAGCAGTACTTC. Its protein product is CSLGGTYSYEQYF.

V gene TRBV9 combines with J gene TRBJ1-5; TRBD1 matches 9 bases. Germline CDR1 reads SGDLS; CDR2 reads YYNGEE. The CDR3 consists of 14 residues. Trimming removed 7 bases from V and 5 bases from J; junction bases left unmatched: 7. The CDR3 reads CASGDRDRDQPQHF. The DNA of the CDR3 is TGTGCCAGCGGCGACCGGGACAGGGATCAGCCCCAGCATTTT. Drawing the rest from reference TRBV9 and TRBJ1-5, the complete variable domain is DSGVTQTPKHLITATGQRVTLRCSPRSGDLSVYWYQQSLDQGLQFLIQYYNGEERAKGNILERFSAQQFPDLHSELNLSSLELGDSALYFCASGDRDRDQPQHFGDGTRLSIL.

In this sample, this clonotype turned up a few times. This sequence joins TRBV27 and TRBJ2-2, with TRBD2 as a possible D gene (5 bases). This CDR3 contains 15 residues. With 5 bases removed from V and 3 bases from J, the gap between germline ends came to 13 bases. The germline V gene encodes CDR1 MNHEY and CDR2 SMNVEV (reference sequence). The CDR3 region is CASSPRGYDTGELFF. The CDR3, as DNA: TGTGCCAGCAGTCCCAGAGGGTACGACACCGGGGAGCTGTTTTTT.

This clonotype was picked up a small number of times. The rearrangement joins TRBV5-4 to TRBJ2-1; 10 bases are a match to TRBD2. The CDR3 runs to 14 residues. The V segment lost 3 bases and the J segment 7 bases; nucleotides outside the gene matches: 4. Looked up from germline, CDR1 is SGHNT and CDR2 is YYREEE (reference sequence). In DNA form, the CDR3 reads TGTGCCAGCAGCTCAACTAGCGGGAAGAATGAGCAGTTCTTC. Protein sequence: CASSSTSGKNEQFF.

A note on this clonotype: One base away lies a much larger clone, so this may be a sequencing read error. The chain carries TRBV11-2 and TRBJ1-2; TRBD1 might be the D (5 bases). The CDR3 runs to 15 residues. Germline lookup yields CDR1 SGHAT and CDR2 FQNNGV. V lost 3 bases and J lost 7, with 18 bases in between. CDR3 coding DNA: TGTGCCAGCAGCTTCGATCCGGGACCCTTCGCTGGCTACACCTTC. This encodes CASSFDPGPFAGYTF.

CDR3 residues: CASSLTGLGNQPQHF. CDR3 bases: TGTGCCAGCAGCTTGACAGGGCTGGGAAATCAGCCCCAGCATTTT. This sequence joins TRBV5-8 and TRBJ1-5, with D maybe TRBD1 (6 bases). The CDR3 has 15 residues. CDR1 is SGHTS and CDR2 is YDEGEE in the germline V gene. Trimming removed 1 base from V and 4 bases from J, with 12 bases in between.

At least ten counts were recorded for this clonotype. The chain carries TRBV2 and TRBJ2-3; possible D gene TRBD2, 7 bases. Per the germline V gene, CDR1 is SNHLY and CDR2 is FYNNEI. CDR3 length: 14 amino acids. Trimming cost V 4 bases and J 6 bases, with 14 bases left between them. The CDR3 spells CASSGLQGGDTQYF. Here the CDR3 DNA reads TGTGCCAGCAGTGGACTACAGGGAGGGGATACGCAGTATTTT.

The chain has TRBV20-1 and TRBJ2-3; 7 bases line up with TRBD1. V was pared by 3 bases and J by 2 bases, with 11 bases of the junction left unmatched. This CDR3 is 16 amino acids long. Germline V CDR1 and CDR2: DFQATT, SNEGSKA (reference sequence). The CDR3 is CSASMGQTVDTDTQYF. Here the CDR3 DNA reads TGCAGTGCTAGTATGGGACAGACTGTTGACACAGATACGCAGTATTTT.

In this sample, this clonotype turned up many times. The CDR3 region is CASSSGLVYEQYF. The CDR3 DNA is TGTGCCAGCAGTTCAGGACTTGTCTACGAGCAGTACTTC. The chain employs TRBV12-3 or TRBV12-4 and TRBJ2-7; TRBD2 might be the D (5 bases). V lost 4 bases and J lost 3, with 10 bases in between. This CDR3 has 13 amino acids.

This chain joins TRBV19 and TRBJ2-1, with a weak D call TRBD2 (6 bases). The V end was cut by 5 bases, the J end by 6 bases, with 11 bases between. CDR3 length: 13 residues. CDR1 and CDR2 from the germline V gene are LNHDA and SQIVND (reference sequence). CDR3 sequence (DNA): TGTGCCAGTAGTTTGGACTACCCCAATGAGCAGTTCTTC. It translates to CASSLDYPNEQFF.

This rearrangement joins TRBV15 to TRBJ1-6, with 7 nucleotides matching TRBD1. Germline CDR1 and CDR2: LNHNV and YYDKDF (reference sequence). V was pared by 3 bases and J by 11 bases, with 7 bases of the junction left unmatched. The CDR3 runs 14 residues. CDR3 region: CATSSQTGVAPLHF. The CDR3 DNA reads TGTGCCACCAGCAGCCAAACAGGGGTTGCACCCCTCCACTTT.

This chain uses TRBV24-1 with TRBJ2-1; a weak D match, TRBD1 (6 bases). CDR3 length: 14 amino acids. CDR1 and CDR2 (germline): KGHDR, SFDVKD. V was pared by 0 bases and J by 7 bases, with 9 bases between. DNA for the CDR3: TGTGCCACCAGTGATTTGAGGGGGTCGAATGAGCAGTTCTTC. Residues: CATSDLRGSNEQFF.

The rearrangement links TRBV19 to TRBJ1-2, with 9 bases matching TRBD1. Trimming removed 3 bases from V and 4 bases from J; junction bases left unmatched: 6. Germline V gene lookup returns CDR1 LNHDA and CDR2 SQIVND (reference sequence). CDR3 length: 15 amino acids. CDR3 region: CASSITGQGSYGYTF. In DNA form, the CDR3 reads TGTGCCAGTAGTATCACGGGACAGGGCAGCTATGGCTACACCTTC.

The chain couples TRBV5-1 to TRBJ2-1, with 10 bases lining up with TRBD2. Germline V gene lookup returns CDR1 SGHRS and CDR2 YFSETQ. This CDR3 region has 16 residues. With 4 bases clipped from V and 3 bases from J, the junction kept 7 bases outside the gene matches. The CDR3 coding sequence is TGCGCCAGCAGCCCCCGGGTAGCGGGAGGCTACAATGAGCAGTTCTTC. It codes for CASSPRVAGGYNEQFF.